One sample yielded the 26 T cell receptor beta chains listed below, sequenced in a study of cytomegalovirus exposure and HLA in healthy donors. Both 60 Vbeta primers and 13 Jbeta primers went into the PCR. Only in-frame clones appear in the TCRdb table, and some are missing; sequencing was by immunoSEQ multiplex PCR. The sample has roughly 130,000 clones, roughly two thirds seen once. Sequenced material: PBMCs. The receptors originated from a man aged 25-45 years in good health and CMV-seropositive.

Regarding this clone: Its ends do not fully match the called genes, so a read error is possible. The rearrangement joins TRBV7-9 to TRBJ1-2, with D possibly TRBD1 on 6 matching bases. CDR1 and CDR2 from the germline V gene are SEHNR and FQNEAQ (reference sequence). The CDR3 is 18 residues long. The CDR3 coding sequence is TGTTCCAGCAGCTTAGCCTCGTTGGGACAAGACTCTAACTATGGCTACACCTTC. It yields the protein CSSSLASLGQDSNYGYTF.

Only a few counts were recorded for this clone. This sequence joins TRBV2 and TRBJ1-5, with TRBD1 matching over 7 bases. The V gene end was trimmed by 7 bases and the J gene end by 5 bases; junction bases not matched to a gene: 8. The CDR3 consists of 14 residues. CDR1 and CDR2 from the germline V gene are SNHLY and FYNNEI. CDR3 region: CASKARGYYQPQHF. CDR3 bases: TGTGCCAGCAAGGCCAGGGGGTATTATCAGCCCCAGCATTTT. The whole variable domain, remainder taken from reference TRBV2 and TRBJ1-5, is EPEVTQTPSHQVTQMGQEVILRCVPISNHLYFYWYRQILGQKVEFLVSFYNNEISEKSEIFDDQFSVERPDGSNFTLKIRSTKLEDSAMYFCASKARGYYQPQHFGDGTRLSIL.

The rearrangement joins TRBV19 to TRBJ1-5; no reliable D call. Trimming shortened V by 7 bases and J by 5 bases, and 12 bases separated the two germline ends. The CDR3 sequence is 13 residues long. Germline-derived CDR1 and CDR2 are LNHDA and SQIVND (reference sequence). CDR3 nucleotide sequence: TGTGCCAGTACCCCCTCCCGAGATCAGCCCCAGCATTTT. Protein sequence: CASTPSRDQPQHF.

This CDR3 reads CASSLGQGAVNNEQFF. The CDR3, as DNA: TGTGCCAGCAGCTTAGGCCAGGGGGCCGTAAACAATGAGCAGTTCTTC. V gene TRBV11-3 combines with J gene TRBJ2-1; TRBD1 agrees at 8 bases. V dropped 1 base and J dropped 5; count of bases not matched to a gene: 7. Germline values: CDR1 SGHNT, CDR2 YENEEA. The CDR3 length is 16 residues.

The V and J genes are TRBV29-1 and TRBJ2-5; 7 bases fit TRBD2. The CDR3 totals 13 residues. Germline V CDR1 and CDR2: SQVTM, ANQGSEA. Losses at the gene ends were 7 bases for V and 5 bases for J; bases not matched to a gene: 10. CDR3 in DNA: TGCAGCGGGAGGGGAGGGGTCGGCGAGACCCAGTACTTC. Translation gives CSGRGGVGETQYF.

The V and J genes are TRBV30 and TRBJ1-1; D may be TRBD1 (6 bases). The germline V gene encodes CDR1 GTSNPN and CDR2 SVGIG (reference sequence). CDR3 size: 13 residues. The ends were cut back, 0 bases at V and 1 base at J, with 6 bases in the middle. The CDR3 DNA reads TGTGCCTGGAGTGTACAGGGGAACACTGAAGCTTTCTTT. This codes for CAWSVQGNTEAFF.

V and J are TRBV6-4 and TRBJ1-1, with TRBD1 as a possible D gene (5 bases). CDR1 is MRHNA, CDR2 SNTAGT, per germline. The V and J ends lost 6 bases and 0 bases respectively, with 14 bases between them. The CDR3 spans 15 residues. CDR3 in amino acids: CASRADSQLNTEAFF. The CDR3 bases are TGTGCCAGCAGGGCCGACAGCCAGTTGAACACTGAAGCTTTCTTT.

This chain joins TRBV10-3 and TRBJ2-7; TRBD2 might be the D (6 bases). Germline CDR1 is ENHRY and CDR2 is SYGVKD. Trimming removed 8 bases at V and 5 bases at J, with 13 bases between. The CDR3 loop spans 12 amino acids. In DNA form, the CDR3 reads TGTGCCATCGCGGGGAAGGGTAACGAGCAGTACTTC. As protein: CAIAGKGNEQYF.

The CDR3, as DNA: TGCAGCGTTGATTTGCGGGAGTATACAGATACGCAGTATTTT. Protein: CSVDLREYTDTQYF. V is TRBV29-1 and J is TRBJ2-3, with TRBD2 identical over 7 bases. The CDR3 sequence is 14 residues long. With V trimmed by 3 bases and J by 3 bases, 6 bases remained unmatched. Germline-derived CDR1 and CDR2 are SQVTM and ANQGSEA.

This clone was observed many times. The gene calls are TRBV5-1 and TRBJ2-3, with 7 bases fitting TRBD2. This CDR3 has 14 amino acids. In germline, CDR1 is SGHRS, CDR2 YFSETQ. V lost 3 bases and J lost 5; bases outside the gene matches: 6. The chain's CDR3 is CASSSRLALDTQYF. The DNA of the CDR3 is TGCGCCAGCAGCTCTAGACTAGCTCTAGATACGCAGTATTTT.

This clone was seen a handful of times. The chain has TRBV6-5 and TRBJ1-1, with D maybe TRBD1 (6 bases). The V end lost 6 bases, the J end lost 0 bases, and 14 bases lay between the germline ends. This CDR3 is built from 15 residues. CDR1 and CDR2 from the germline V gene are MNHEY and SVGAGI. This CDR3 is CASSRNREMNTEAFF. The CDR3, as DNA: TGTGCCAGCAGCCGTAACAGGGAGATGAACACTGAAGCTTTCTTT.

The chain joins TRBV5-8 to TRBJ2-7; 9 bases agree with TRBD1. V was pared by 0 bases and J by 4 bases, with 5 bases of the junction left unmatched. CDR1 is SGHTS and CDR2 is YDEGEE in the germline V gene. This CDR3 comprises 15 residues. The CDR3 protein is CASSLDRGRGYEQYF. DNA of the CDR3: TGTGCCAGCAGCTTGGACAGGGGGCGGGGATACGAGCAGTACTTC.

V is TRBV4-3 and J is TRBJ2-2; 9 bases line up with TRBD1. The junction had 1 base not matched to a gene; V was cut back by 1 base and J by 1 base. The CDR3 is 16 amino acids. Germline lookup yields CDR1 LGHNA and CDR2 YSLEER. This CDR3 reads CASSQGQGVNTGELFF. The CDR3 region has the DNA TGCGCCAGCAGCCAAGGACAGGGGGTGAACACCGGGGAGCTGTTTTTT.

This chain links TRBV6-5 with TRBJ2-2, with TRBD2 as a possible D gene (6 bases). This CDR3 has 14 residues. Per the germline V gene, CDR1 is MNHEY and CDR2 is SVGAGI. Trimming stripped 2 bases from V and 7 bases from J, with 11 bases between. The CDR3 region has the DNA TGTGCCAGCAGTTACGTTGGGGGAGGCGGGGAGCTGTTTTTT. Its translation: CASSYVGGGGELFF.

The chain carries TRBV7-2 and TRBJ2-2; no firm D call. The CDR3 is made up of 17 amino acids. Germline CDR1 reads SGHTA; CDR2 reads FQGNSA. With 5 bases removed from V and 4 bases from J, the gap between germline ends came to 20 bases. The CDR3 spells CASSIPSTTRVTGELFF. CDR3 bases: TGTGCCAGCAGCATCCCCTCAACTACACGGGTCACCGGGGAGCTGTTTTTT.

V and J are TRBV4-1 and TRBJ2-5, with 7 bases lining up with TRBD2. From germline, CDR1 is MGHRA and CDR2 YSYEKL. The trim removed 1 base at V and 2 bases at J, leaving 4 bases unmatched. This CDR3 is 15 amino acids long. CDR3 DNA: TGCGCCAGCAGCCAAGTCTGGGGACTACAAGAGACCCAGTACTTC. As protein: CASSQVWGLQETQYF.

This chain links TRBV5-4 with TRBJ2-1; TRBD1 matches at 7 bases. Germline loops: CDR1 SGHNT, CDR2 YYREEE (reference sequence). V shed 3 bases, J shed 6 bases, and the junction held 6 bases outside the gene matches. This CDR3 comprises 14 residues. The CDR3: CASSSPTGFNEQFF. CDR3 sequence (DNA): TGTGCCAGCAGCTCTCCGACAGGGTTCAATGAGCAGTTCTTC.

The chain carries TRBV5-1 and TRBJ2-1; 10 bases line up with TRBD1. CDR1 and CDR2 (germline): SGHRS, YFSETQ. There are 15 residues in the CDR3. With V trimmed by 7 bases and J by 0 bases, 4 bases remained unmatched. The CDR3 loop reads CASGGQGSSYNEQFF. CDR3 nucleotide sequence: TGCGCCAGCGGGGGACAGGGGAGCTCCTACAATGAGCAGTTCTTC.

This chain links TRBV19 with TRBJ1-4; a possible D gene is TRBD1 (6 bases). V was pared by 1 base and J by 0 bases, with 15 bases between. From germline, CDR1 is LNHDA and CDR2 SQIVND (reference sequence). CDR3 length: 18 amino acids. This chain's CDR3 is CASSIGVSGEPTNEKLFF. CDR3 coding DNA: TGTGCCAGTAGTATAGGCGTCTCAGGGGAGCCAACTAATGAAAAACTGTTTTTT.

The rearrangement joins TRBV6-6 to TRBJ2-7; 8 nucleotides align to TRBD1. The junction had 7 bases not matched to a gene; V was cut back by 4 bases and J by 2 bases. This CDR3 is 15 amino acids long. Germline assignment: CDR1 MNHNY and CDR2 SVGAGI (reference sequence). Here the CDR3 DNA reads TGTGCCAGCAGTTCCCCTGAGACAGGGGCCTACGAGCAGTACTTC. It encodes CASSSPETGAYEQYF.

Worth noting for this clone: Other DNA sequences within the sample encode an identical CDR3. The chain employs TRBV5-1 and TRBJ2-3; perhaps TRBD2 as D (6 bases). Germline V gene sequence: CDR1 SGHRS, CDR2 YFSETQ. This CDR3 comprises 13 residues. V lost 0 bases and J 6 bases, leaving 8 bases between the germline ends. The DNA of the CDR3 is TGCGCCAGCAGCTTGGGCGGGGCGGATACGCAGTATTTT. Translating it yields CASSLGGADTQYF.

The chain has TRBV6-1 and TRBJ2-1, with 7 bases that match TRBD2. Trimming removed 8 bases from V and 3 bases from J; junction bases left unmatched: 7. Germline CDR1 reads MNHNS; CDR2 reads SASEGT. This CDR3 is 14 amino acids long. CDR3 in DNA: TGTGCCAGCTTCCCTAGCGGAGACTACAATGAGCAGTTCTTC. Residues: CASFPSGDYNEQFF.

The chain uses TRBV7-6 and TRBJ2-5; TRBD1 agrees at 11 bases. The trim removed 5 bases at V and 5 bases at J, leaving 7 bases unmatched. This CDR3 contains 15 residues. Germline-derived CDR1 and CDR2 are SGHVS and FNYEAQ. Here the CDR3 DNA reads TGTGCCAGCAGCCTCGGACAGGGGGCTTTGGAGACCCAGTACTTC. This encodes CASSLGQGALETQYF.

This rearrangement joins TRBV14 to TRBJ1-3; tentatively, D is TRBD1 (5 bases). Deletions cut 1 base from V and 2 bases from J, with 12 bases between. The CDR3 length is 16 residues. The germline CDR1 and CDR2 sequences are SGHDN and FVKESK. Here the CDR3 reads CASSQVSGVAGNTIYF. In DNA, the CDR3 is TGTGCCAGCAGCCAAGTTTCGGGGGTAGCTGGAAACACCATATATTTT.

Only a few counts were recorded for this clone. This rearrangement joins TRBV5-6 to TRBJ2-1, with D possibly TRBD2 on 6 matching bases. The CDR3 loop spans 16 amino acids. Trimming shortened V by 3 bases and J by 6 bases, and 19 bases separated the two germline ends. Germline lookup yields CDR1 SGHDT and CDR2 YYEEEE. The CDR3, as DNA: TGTGCCAGCAGCTCGTCGTCTTTCTGGGGGGTCAATGAGCAGTTCTTC. It encodes CASSSSSFWGVNEQFF.

This clone was seen a handful of times. This chain joins TRBV6-1 and TRBJ1-4; no definite D call. V was trimmed by 1 base and J by 5 bases, leaving 8 bases between them. Per the germline V gene, CDR1 is MNHNS and CDR2 is SASEGT. This CDR3 has 14 residues. CDR3 bases: TGTGCCAGCAGTGAAGACGAGGTCAATGAAAAACTGTTTTTT. Translation gives CASSEDEVNEKLFF.